This TCR beta chain was recorded in a study of blood T cell repertoires in COVID-19. About the research overall: Sources were T cells, B-cell-depleted T cells, or PBMCs; the material itself was cDNA or gDNA.

Sequencing used immunoSEQ multiplex PCR; TCRdb keeps in-frame clones, though not all of them. The table records 250,000 to 350,000 clones, roughly 87% of them present only once. V dropped 7 bases and J dropped 6; count of bases not matched to a gene: 8. The germline gives CDR1 MDHEN, CDR2 SYDVKM. This CDR3 comprises 14 residues. The source of this sequence is a woman in her forties or fifties who had recovered from COVID-19. Sequences were obtained from peripheral blood. The V and J genes are TRBV28 and TRBJ2-1; 8 bases map to TRBD2. The CDR3 DNA reads TGTGCCAGCATTAATAGCGGGGACCTCAATGAGCAGTTCTTC. Amino acid sequence: CASINSGDLNEQFF.